These 24 T cell receptor beta chains came from one sample sequenced in a study of T cell changes during pregnancy in multiple sclerosis. The protocol was immunoSEQ multiplex PCR, while the TCRdb copy is restricted to in-frame clones and leaves out a portion. The sample includes 40,000 to 50,000 clones, 94% of them seen just once. Sequencing used CD8+ T cells from peripheral blood mononuclear cells, obtained in the first trimester of pregnancy. Receptor source: a female donor with multiple sclerosis, enrolled in a pregnancy study.

The CDR3 DNA reads as TGTGCCAGCAGTTCGGGACAGGGGTATCAGCCCCAGCATTTT. This encodes CASSSGQGYQPQHF. The chain combines TRBV27 with TRBJ1-5; TRBD1 aligns across 10 bases. There are 14 residues in the CDR3. The V segment lost 4 bases and the J segment 5 bases; nucleotides outside the gene matches: 2. Germline V gene lookup returns CDR1 MNHEY and CDR2 SMNVEV (reference sequence).

The chain is built from TRBV5-8 and TRBJ2-7, with 9 bases identical to TRBD1. The CDR3 runs 13 residues. Trimming removed 3 bases from V and 9 bases from J; junction bases left unmatched: 7. Germline loops: CDR1 SGHTS, CDR2 YDEGEE. The CDR3 DNA follows: TGTGCCAGCAGCTACAGGGGGCGTCGAGGGCAGTACTTC. This sequence encodes CASSYRGRRGQYF.

The rearrangement links TRBV2 to TRBJ2-7; tentatively, D is TRBD1 (6 bases). The CDR3 spans 13 residues. The germline CDR1 and CDR2 sequences are SNHLY and FYNNEI. The V gene lost 8 bases and the J gene lost 0 bases, with 11 bases spanning the gap. The CDR3 DNA is TGTGCCAGCTTTCGGGACATCTCCTACGAGCAGTACTTC. Protein: CASFRDISYEQYF.

The V and J genes are TRBV6-1 and TRBJ2-7; 7 nucleotides line up with TRBD1. Germline CDR1 reads MNHNS; CDR2 reads SASEGT. This CDR3 has 14 residues. The J segment lost 2 bases and the V segment lost 0 bases, leaving 1 base of the junction unmatched. This chain's CDR3 is CASSEAGGAYEQYF. DNA for the CDR3: TGTGCCAGCAGTGAAGCAGGGGGCGCCTACGAGCAGTACTTC.

The J gene is TRBJ2-7, the V gene TRBV4-3, with D unclear. The ends were cut back, 1 base at V and 3 bases at J, with 7 bases in the middle. CDR3 size: 13 residues. Per germline, CDR1 LGHNA and CDR2 YSLEER. The CDR3 sequence is CASSQGIGYEQYF. In nucleotides, the CDR3 is TGCGCCAGCAGCCAAGGAATCGGCTACGAGCAGTACTTC.

V gene TRBV6-5 combines with J gene TRBJ2-7; TRBD1 matches at 7 bases. The germline gives CDR1 MNHEY, CDR2 SVGAGI. The ends lost 0 bases at V and 2 bases at J; junction bases unmatched: 7. The CDR3 is 16 residues long. The CDR3 nucleotides are TGTGCCAGCAGTTACTCGACGCGGACAGGTGCCTACGAGCAGTACTTC. Translation: CASSYSTRTGAYEQYF.

The rearrangement joins TRBV2 to TRBJ2-3; TRBD1 matches at 9 bases. CDR3 length equals 20 residues. Germline CDR1 reads SNHLY; CDR2 reads FYNNEI. Trimming cost V 5 bases and J 3 bases; bases outside gene matches: 21. The CDR3 reads CASSLQGARGTTLKTDTQYF. The CDR3 coding sequence is TGTGCCAGCAGTCTACAGGGGGCCCGGGGGACCACCCTTAAGACAGATACGCAGTATTTT.

J is TRBJ2-7 and V is TRBV7-2; 8 bases fit TRBD2. The CDR3 spans 14 residues. V was pared by 5 bases and J by 7 bases, with 10 bases of the junction left unmatched. The germline V gene encodes CDR1 SGHTA and CDR2 FQGNSA. The CDR3 DNA sequence: TGTGCCAGCAGCCCACACGGGGGGGCCGGGGAGCAGTACTTC. This translates into CASSPHGGAGEQYF.

As DNA, the CDR3 is TGTGCCAGCAGCGTCGGGGATGCCTACAATGAGCAGTTCTTC. Protein product: CASSVGDAYNEQFF. The genes are TRBV9 and TRBJ2-1, with D perhaps TRBD2 (5 bases). V was shortened by 2 bases and J by 2 bases, with 8 bases between the two germline ends. Per the germline V gene, CDR1 is SGDLS and CDR2 is YYNGEE. The CDR3 spans 14 residues. The variable domain in full, completed from reference TRBV9 and TRBJ2-1, reads DSGVTQTPKHLITATGQRVTLRCSPRSGDLSVYWYQQSLDQGLQFLIQYYNGEERAKGNILERFSAQQFPDLHSELNLSSLELGDSALYFCASSVGDAYNEQFFGPGTRLTVL.

DNA of the CDR3: TGTGCCAGCAGCTTCCCTAGCGGAGCGATCTCCTACGAGCAGTACTTC. It yields the protein CASSFPSGAISYEQYF. V is TRBV11-2 and J is TRBJ2-7, with 7 nucleotides matching TRBD2. The V gene's germline CDR1 is SGHAT and CDR2 FQNNGV. The CDR3 totals 16 residues. Unmatched junction bases numbered 8, after V lost 3 bases and J lost 0 bases.

V is TRBV9 and J is TRBJ2-7; TRBD2 might be the D (8 bases). This CDR3 has 19 residues. V lost 1 base and J 0 bases, leaving 23 bases between the germline ends. The germline V gene has CDR1 SGDLS and CDR2 YYNGEE. The CDR3 DNA follows: TGTGCCAGCAGCGTAAGGGGGCGGATAGCGGGAAGGAGCTCCTACGAGCAGTACTTC. Protein: CASSVRGRIAGRSSYEQYF.

CDR3 bases: TGCAGCGTTCCCCTGGGCGGGTCTAGGGGCTACACCTTC. The encoded protein is CSVPLGGSRGYTF. This rearrangement joins TRBV29-1 to TRBJ1-2; D call uncertain. CDR3 size: 13 residues. Trimming shortened V by 5 bases and J by 8 bases, and 18 bases separated the two germline ends. Germline V lookup: CDR1 SQVTM, CDR2 ANQGSEA.

The chain uses TRBV4-2 and TRBJ1-5; TRBD1 matches 10 bases. This CDR3 is 15 amino acids long. Germline V gene data show CDR1 as LGHNA and CDR2 as YNFKEQ. The trim removed 0 bases at V and 7 bases at J, leaving 3 bases unmatched. The CDR3 is CASSQETGGVQPQHF. CDR3 bases: TGTGCCAGCAGCCAAGAGACAGGGGGCGTCCAGCCCCAGCATTTT.

The V and J genes are TRBV9 and TRBJ1-1; 7 bases fit TRBD1. V gave up 0 bases and J gave up 0 bases; unmatched junction bases: 20. The germline CDR1 and CDR2 sequences are SGDLS and YYNGEE. CDR3 length: 21 amino acids. As DNA, the CDR3 is TGTGCCAGCAGCGTAGATCGGGGGGGACGGTCAGGGGGGCTTATGAACACTGAAGCTTTCTTT. Amino acids: CASSVDRGGRSGGLMNTEAFF.

This chain joins TRBV27 and TRBJ2-7; D perhaps matches TRBD1 (5 bases). CDR1 is MNHEY, CDR2 SMNVEV, per germline (reference sequence). The V end lost 5 bases, the J end lost 1 base, and 12 bases lay between the germline ends. This CDR3 has 14 amino acids. CDR3 sequence (DNA): TGTGCCAGCAGTGCAACGACAGATTCCTACGAGCAGTACTTC. Residues: CASSATTDSYEQYF.

The chain carries TRBV5-1 and TRBJ1-3, with 7 bases lining up with TRBD1. The germline V gene encodes CDR1 SGHRS and CDR2 YFSETQ. The CDR3 extends over 15 amino acids. The V gene end was trimmed by 4 bases and the J gene end by 0 bases; junction bases not matched to a gene: 4. The CDR3 DNA reads TGCGCCAGCAGCCTGCAGGGGGGCTCTGGAAACACCATATATTTT. The encoded protein is CASSLQGGSGNTIYF. Full variable domain (missing parts from reference TRBV5-1 and TRBJ1-3): KAGVTQTPRYLIKTRGQQVTLSCSPISGHRSVSWYQQTPGQGLQFLFEYFSETQRNKGNFPGRFSGRQFSNSRSEMNVSTLELGDSALYLCASSLQGGSGNTIYFGEGSWLTVV.

The chain couples TRBV19 to TRBJ2-7; no firm D call. The germline gives CDR1 LNHDA, CDR2 SQIVND (reference sequence). The CDR3 consists of 14 residues. V was shortened by 6 bases and J by 7 bases, with 19 bases between the two germline ends. As DNA, the CDR3 is TGTGCCAGTAGCCCTTTCCACACCGCCGGGGAGCAGTACTTC. Translation gives CASSPFHTAGEQYF.

This chain joins TRBV28 and TRBJ2-1; 13 bases map to TRBD2. The length of the CDR3 is 13 residues. Germline V CDR1 and CDR2: MDHEN, SYDVKM. The V gene end was trimmed by 2 bases and the J gene end by 15 bases; junction bases not matched to a gene: 4. In DNA, the CDR3 is TGTGCCAGCAGTTTAACTAGCGGGAGGGCCTGGTTCTTC. Translation: CASSLTSGRAWFF.

The chain employs TRBV7-2 and TRBJ2-4; 7 nucleotides agree with TRBD1. Germline-derived CDR1 and CDR2 are SGHTA and FQGNSA. V was pared by 1 base and J by 6 bases, with 12 bases of the junction left unmatched. The CDR3 is 17 amino acids. CDR3 coding DNA: TGTGCCAGCAGCTTAGATTTAGGGACAGCCTTGTCAAACATTCAGTACTTC. It translates to CASSLDLGTALSNIQYF.

The V gene is TRBV7-8, the J gene TRBJ2-7; TRBD1 aligns across 7 bases. After removal of 5 bases from V and 0 bases from J, the junction contained 4 bases not matched to a gene. Germline V lookup: CDR1 SGHVS, CDR2 FQNEAQ. The CDR3 is 14 residues long. CDR3 nucleotide sequence: TGTGCCAGCAGCCCCCGGACAGGCTCCTACGAGCAGTACTTC. Its protein product is CASSPRTGSYEQYF.

This clone is a singleton in its sample. The chain employs TRBV6-6 and TRBJ1-2, with TRBD1 identical over 8 bases. The CDR3 covers 16 residues. The junction had 14 bases not matched to a gene; V was cut back by 6 bases and J by 5 bases. Germline CDR1 reads MNHNY; CDR2 reads SVGAGI (reference sequence). CDR3 loop: CASSQSGQGPLYGYTF. The CDR3 DNA sequence: TGTGCCAGCAGCCAATCCGGACAGGGCCCCTTATATGGCTACACCTTC.

The rearrangement joins TRBV5-4 to TRBJ2-2, with D unclear. This CDR3 has 14 amino acids. V was trimmed by 1 base and J by 7 bases, leaving 11 bases between them. The germline V gene encodes CDR1 SGHNT and CDR2 YYREEE (reference sequence). The CDR3 region is CASSLIGSGGELFF. The CDR3 DNA is TGTGCCAGCAGCTTGATAGGATCGGGCGGGGAGCTGTTTTTT.

This chain joins TRBV29-1 and TRBJ2-7; 7 bases fit TRBD1. The germline V gene encodes CDR1 SQVTM and CDR2 ANQGSEA. The CDR3 is 14 residues long. V lost 5 bases to trimming and J lost 3 bases; unmatched junction nucleotides: 10. The CDR3 nucleotides are TGCAGCGTTCTAGAGCCCGACAGGGTCTACGAGCAGTACTTC. Its translation is CSVLEPDRVYEQYF.

Only a few counts were recorded for this clone. The rearrangement links TRBV6-1 to TRBJ2-7, with unresolved D. The ends were cut back, 6 bases at V and 4 bases at J, with 4 bases in the middle. The CDR3 loop spans 10 amino acids. Per germline, CDR1 MNHNS and CDR2 SASEGT. CDR3 amino acids: CASSLYEQYF. The CDR3 bases are TGTGCCAGCAGCTTGTACGAGCAGTACTTC.